A selection of T cell receptor beta chains follows, all from one sample in a study of control samples from healthy donors and cancer patients. Assay: immunoSEQ multiplex PCR; the TCRdb copy retains only in-frame clones and omits some. The top ten clones hold about 12% of a sample with some 120,000 clones, approximately 90% of them seen once. Sequences were obtained from blood. The source is a man aged 25-45 years in good health. Both conserved end residues are part of each CDR3. D genes are given only for firm matches. Size is omitted from some rows. Given values are once, few, many or a class for expanded clones.

v_call	d_call	clone_size	j_call	cdr3_nt	cdr3_aa
TRBV6-2/TRBV6-3	.	once	TRBJ2-3	TGTGCCAGCAGTTACCCTGACAGTACGACAGATACGCAGTATTTT	CASSYPDSTTDTQYF
TRBV5-4	TRBD2	.	TRBJ2-3	TGTGCCAGCAGCTTGGCCCAGACTAGCGGGGGGTTTCAAGATACGCAGTATTTT	CASSLAQTSGGFQDTQYF
TRBV10-2	.	.	TRBJ1-1	TGCGCCAGCAGTGATCCAGGACAGGAAGCTTTCTTT	CASSDPGQEAFF
TRBV3-1/TRBV3-2	.	.	TRBJ1-6	TGTGCCAGCAGCCCGGACGACTATAATTCACCCCTCCACTTT	CASSPDDYNSPLHF
TRBV7-9	TRBD1	.	TRBJ1-2	TGTGCCAGCAGCTTACCGGGGACAGACGGCTACACCTTC	CASSLPGTDGYTF
TRBV24-1	.	.	TRBJ2-2	TGTGCCACCAGTGATAGCAGGGGATGGACCGGGGAGCTGTTTTTT	CATSDSRGWTGELFF
TRBV24-1	.	.	TRBJ1-5	TGTGCCACCAGTTCAGGGGTAAATCAGCCCCAGCATTTT	CATSSGVNQPQHF
TRBV3-1/TRBV3-2	.	.	TRBJ1-4	TGTGCCAGCAGCCAAGGGGGGGGGATTAATGAAAAACTGTTTTTT	CASSQGGGINEKLFF
TRBV6-5	TRBD1	once	TRBJ1-5	TGTGCCAGCAGTCTCACGACAGGGAACAATCAGCCCCAGCATTTT	CASSLTTGNNQPQHF
TRBV6-5	.	once	TRBJ1-1	TGTGCCAGCAGTTACTCCACGCAGAGCACTGAAGCTTTCTTT	CASSYSTQSTEAFF
TRBV10-3	.	.	TRBJ2-3	TGTGCTATGGCCCCAAGCACAGATACGCAGTATTTT	CAMAPSTDTQYF
TRBV5-6	.	.	TRBJ1-2	TGTGCCAGCAGCTCCGGCACGGGGACTCAGGCTAACTATGGCTACACCTTC	CASSSGTGTQANYGYTF
TRBV19	.	.	TRBJ2-7	TGTGCCAGTAGTACAGACGACACTCCTTTCGGGGAGCAGTACTTC	CASSTDDTPFGEQYF
TRBV5-5	TRBD1	.	TRBJ1-6	TGTGCCAGCAGCTTTGGACAGGGTGGCAATTCACCCCTCCACTTT	CASSFGQGGNSPLHF
TRBV4-1	.	.	TRBJ1-1	TGCGCCAGCAGCGTAACAGGGCCAAACACTGAAGCTTTCTTT	CASSVTGPNTEAFF
TRBV5-4	TRBD1	.	TRBJ1-6	TGTGCCAGCAGCTTGGCCAGGACAGGGGATAATTCACCCCTCCACTTT	CASSLARTGDNSPLHF
TRBV19	TRBD1	.	TRBJ2-1	TGTGCCTCATCCGGGACAGGGGGTTACAATGAGCAGTTCTTC	CASSGTGGYNEQFF
TRBV5-1	.	.	TRBJ2-7	TGCGCCAGCAGCTTGGCCCGAGTCTACGAGCAGTACTTC	CASSLARVYEQYF
TRBV6-1	.	once	TRBJ2-7	TGTGCCAGCAGTGCTGACAACTCTGGTGAGCAGTACTTC	CASSADNSGEQYF
TRBV7-8	.	.	TRBJ1-1	TGTGCCAGCAGCCGTCGAAGGGGGACTGAAGCTTTCTTT	CASSRRRGTEAFF
TRBV11-2	.	.	TRBJ1-1	TGTGCCAGCAGTCCCGGCACTGAAGCTTTCTTT	CASSPGTEAFF
TRBV30	.	.	TRBJ1-5	TGTGCCTGGAGTGTATTAGGTCAGCCCCAGCATTTT	CAWSVLGQPQHF
TRBV12-3/TRBV12-4	.	few	TRBJ1-1	TGTGCCAGCAGTTTCCCCAGCATCGAAGCTTTCTTT	CASSFPSIEAFF
TRBV19	.	.	TRBJ2-1	TGTGCCAGTAGAGGTGGGGCAGAGGAGCAGTTCTTC	CASRGGAEEQFF
TRBV12-3/TRBV12-4	TRBD1	few	TRBJ1-1	TGTGCCAGCAGCTTACAGGGGACCACTGAAGCTTTCTTT	CASSLQGTTEAFF
TRBV11-1	.	.	TRBJ1-1	TGTGCCAGCACTCGGGACGATACGAACACTGAAGCTTTCTTT	CASTRDDTNTEAFF
TRBV27	TRBD1	.	TRBJ1-2	TGTGCCAGCAGTCCCGGACAGGGTTACTATGGCTACACCTTC	CASSPGQGYYGYTF
TRBV6-5	.	.	TRBJ1-3	TGTGCCACCGGCCTCTCTGGAAACACCATATATTTT	CATGLSGNTIYF
TRBV2	.	.	TRBJ2-7	TGTGCCAGCAGTGAAGTTTCGGCGGATTCCTACGAGCAGTACTTC	CASSEVSADSYEQYF
TRBV10-2	TRBD1	.	TRBJ1-5	TGCGCCAGCAGGGACAGGGAACATCAGCCCCAGCATTTT	CASRDREHQPQHF
TRBV9	.	.	TRBJ1-1	TGTGCCAGCAGCCCTCAGAACACTGAAGCTTTCTTT	CASSPQNTEAFF
TRBV23-1	.	.	TRBJ1-4	TGCGCCAGCCCCCAGAGGTGCAGGGTTGGTGAAAAACTGTTTTTT	CASPQRCRVGEKLFF
TRBV5-1	TRBD1	.	TRBJ1-5	TGCGCCAGCAGCCTTGCAGGGGGGGGCAATCAGCCCCAGCATTTT	CASSLAGGGNQPQHF
TRBV9	TRBD2	once	TRBJ2-6	TGTGCCAGCAGCGTAGACGCGGGGGGGGTCCTCTCTGGGGCCAACGTCCTGACTTTC	CASSVDAGGVLSGANVLTF
TRBV19	.	.	TRBJ1-1	TGTGCCAGTAGTACCTACGTCGAAGCTTTCTTT	CASSTYVEAFF
TRBV12-3/TRBV12-4	.	.	TRBJ1-1	TGTGCCAGCAGTTTCGGGGGAGATCGAGCTTTCTTT	CASSFGGDRAFF
TRBV5-6	.	.	TRBJ2-3	TGTGCCAGCAGCCTCACCGGGCCTCCTTCGCAGTATTTT	CASSLTGPPSQYF
TRBV9	.	few	TRBJ1-3	TGTGCCAGCAGCGTAGGTATGGGTTCCGGAAACACCATATATTTT	CASSVGMGSGNTIYF
TRBV7-3	.	.	TRBJ1-1	TGTGCCAGCAGCTCGACGGCAGGGGCCACTGAAGCTTTCTTT	CASSSTAGATEAFF
TRBV29-1	TRBD1	.	TRBJ1-4	TGCAGCGTTGAACGGACAGGGGGGGTAAAACTGTTTTTT	CSVERTGGVKLFF
TRBV7-6	TRBD1	.	TRBJ2-2	TGTGCCAGCAGCCGGGACAGGGGAGGGACCGGGGAGCTGTTTTTT	CASSRDRGGTGELFF
TRBV27	.	.	TRBJ2-2	TGTGCCAGCAGTTTAAAACATGGGCCCGGGGAGCTGTTTTTT	CASSLKHGPGELFF
TRBV6-1	.	.	TRBJ1-1	TGTGCCAGCAGTGAAGTAACCGTGAACACTGAAGCTTTCTTT	CASSEVTVNTEAFF
TRBV3-1/TRBV3-2	TRBD2	few	TRBJ2-1	TGTGCCAGCAGCCATCAGCGGGGGGGCTACAATGAGCAGTTCTTC	CASSHQRGGYNEQFF
TRBV9	.	.	TRBJ2-1	TGTGCCAGCAGCACCTCGGGGGCCTTCCGCTCCTACAATGAGCAGTTCTTC	CASSTSGAFRSYNEQFF
TRBV5-8	.	.	TRBJ1-1	TGTGCCAGCATCCAGACTTCCGGGACTGTGAACACTGAAGCTTTCTTT	CASIQTSGTVNTEAFF
TRBV2	.	.	TRBJ1-5	TGTGCCAGCAGTGAGAATCAGCCCCAGCATTTT	CASSENQPQHF
TRBV29-1	.	.	TRBJ1-2	TGCAGCGTTCAAGCGGCAGGGAAGAATGGCTACACCTTC	CSVQAAGKNGYTF
TRBV11-3	.	.	TRBJ1-2	TGTGCCAGCAGCCAACAGACGGACTATGGCTACACCTTC	CASSQQTDYGYTF
TRBV6-5	.	.	TRBJ2-3	TGTGCCAGCAGTTACTCGCGTAACACAGATACGCAGTATTTT	CASSYSRNTDTQYF